Detailed here is one T cell receptor (beta chain). This record comes from a study of blood T cell repertoires in COVID-19. Adults between roughly 18 and 90 years of age took part from 24 US areas. Authors' processing steps: Researchers report that nucleated cell counts were estimated from reference gene primer amplification. Assay used: immunoSEQ multiplex PCR; TCRdb lists only in-frame clones, some missing. V and J calls plus clone size are reproduced from that table; the DNA served to infer D and trimming. The sample has 200,000 to 250,000 clones, about 86% seen once. This sequence originates from a woman aged 40 to 50 with acute COVID-19. The sequencing sample was made of PBMCs or T cells enriched from blood (not recorded which).

The DNA for the CDR3 is TGTGCCAGCAGCCGACGGGTTAAGCGACTAGCGGGAGATGAGCAGTTCTTC. It is translated as CASSRRVKRLAGDEQFF. The chain has TRBV4-2 and TRBJ2-1; 12 bases match TRBD2. This CDR3 spans 17 amino acids. Losses at the gene ends were 4 bases for V and 8 bases for J; bases not matched to a gene: 12. Germline V CDR1 and CDR2: LGHNA, YNFKEQ.